This T cell receptor (beta chain) was recorded in a study of blood T cell repertoires in COVID-19. Study information: Collection of acute and convalescent COVID-19 samples took place in the United States, Italy and Spain. Sample material is recorded as cDNA or gDNA derived from T cells, B-cell-depleted T cells, or PBMCs.

Authors' data handling: Amplification from reference gene primers served as the basis for estimated nucleated cell counts. Produced via immunoSEQ multiplex PCR; TCRdb's table is partial and in-frame only. That table is the source of V, J and clone size, and D and trimming were worked out from the DNA. Of about 75,000 clones in the sample, about 88% were seen once. Material for sequencing was peripheral blood. This receptor was taken from a human donor in a cohort sampled during active COVID-19.

CDR3 DNA: TGTGCCAGCAGTCTCCCCGAGGGGGCTAGGTATGGCTACACCTTC. It is translated as CASSLPEGARYGYTF. J is TRBJ1-2 and V is TRBV6-2 or TRBV6-3; TRBD1 matches 7 bases. Germline V gene data show CDR1 as MNHEY and CDR2 as SVGEGT. The CDR3 length is 15 residues. The junction had 11 bases not matched to a gene; V was cut back by 5 bases and J by 5 bases.